The 19 T cell receptor beta chains below were found in one sample sequenced in a study of blood T cell repertoires in COVID-19. TCRdb's table, derived via immunoSEQ multiplex PCR, lists solely in-frame clones and lacks some. The table lists around 300,000 clones, over 75% of them singletons, with 3% to 4% in the top ten. Sample: peripheral blood. The receptors here all came from a woman between 50 and 59 years old with active or convalescent COVID-19.

The gene calls are TRBV5-4 and TRBJ2-7, with TRBD1 matching over 8 bases. This CDR3 contains 14 residues. The J segment lost 7 bases and the V segment lost 4 bases, leaving 10 bases of the junction unmatched. CDR1 and CDR2 from the germline V gene are SGHNT and YYREEE (reference sequence). The DNA of the CDR3 is TGTGCCAGCAGCGAGGACAGGGTTTTAAGGGAGCAGTACTTC. Amino acids: CASSEDRVLREQYF.

V is TRBV7-2 and J is TRBJ2-7, with TRBD2 matching over 7 bases. Trimming cost V 5 bases and J 5 bases; bases outside gene matches: 6. The CDR3 runs 13 residues. Germline V gives CDR1 SGHTA, CDR2 FQGNSA. This CDR3 reads CASSVSGRNEQYF. The CDR3 coding sequence is TGTGCCAGCAGCGTTAGCGGGCGAAACGAGCAGTACTTC.

The J gene is TRBJ2-7, the V gene TRBV7-2; 7 bases fit TRBD2. This CDR3 has 14 residues. Germline lookup yields CDR1 SGHTA and CDR2 FQGNSA. Trimming removed 1 base from V and 5 bases from J; junction bases left unmatched: 5. The CDR3 is CASSLGLAGDEQYF. The CDR3 DNA reads TGTGCCAGCAGCTTAGGACTAGCCGGAGACGAGCAGTACTTC.

The chain has TRBV6-6 and TRBJ1-5; 7 positions agree with TRBD1. Germline V lookup: CDR1 MNHNY, CDR2 SVGAGI (reference sequence). The CDR3 consists of 14 residues. Germline trimming cut 6 bases from V and 2 bases from J; bases unmatched to any gene: 4. The CDR3 nucleotides are TGTGCCAGCAGAATCGGACAGGGCAATCAGCCCCAGCATTTT. As protein: CASRIGQGNQPQHF.

This clone was seen a few times. The CDR3 sequence is CASSQQGGSTEAFF. Here the CDR3 DNA reads TGTGCCAGCAGCCAACAGGGCGGGAGCACTGAAGCTTTCTTT. The chain recombines TRBV7-2 with TRBJ1-1, with D tentatively TRBD1 (6 bases). Germline V gives CDR1 SGHTA, CDR2 FQGNSA. The CDR3 sequence is 14 residues long. The V end was cut by 5 bases, the J end by 4 bases, with 14 bases between.

The rearrangement uses TRBV28 and TRBJ1-3, with 8 nucleotides matching TRBD1. Germline V gene sequence: CDR1 MDHEN, CDR2 SYDVKM. CDR3 length equals 20 residues. The J segment lost 0 bases and the V segment lost 4 bases, leaving 17 bases of the junction unmatched. The CDR3 is CASSSPYQSSGGVSGNTIYF. The CDR3 nucleotides are TGTGCCAGCAGTTCCCCATACCAATCTTCAGGGGGCGTCTCTGGAAACACCATATATTTT.

The rearrangement joins TRBV5-1 to TRBJ1-1; D gene unclear. CDR1 SGHRS and CDR2 YFSETQ come from the germline V gene. The CDR3 has 15 residues. The V end was cut by 1 base, the J end by 4 bases, with 14 bases between. The CDR3 nucleotides read TGCGCCAGCAGCTTGAAGTCCCCCGCGGGCACTGAAGCTTTCTTT. As protein: CASSLKSPAGTEAFF.

Ten or more counts support this clone. This chain uses TRBV27 with TRBJ2-1; tentative D call: TRBD1 (5 bases). CDR3 length: 13 residues. The V gene lost 4 bases and the J gene lost 5 bases, with 9 bases spanning the gap. The V gene's germline CDR1 is MNHEY and CDR2 SMNVEV (reference sequence). CDR3 DNA: TGTGCCAGCAGTTCGCCGACAGACAATGAGCAGTTCTTC. Its protein product is CASSSPTDNEQFF.

This clone was found a few times. The V call is TRBV3-1 (or the pseudogene TRBV3-2), the J call TRBJ1-5; no clear D gene. The CDR3 has 13 residues. V lost 0 bases to trimming and J lost 5 bases, with 5 bases between them. Germline loops: CDR1 LGHDT, CDR2 YNNKEL (reference sequence). The DNA for the CDR3 is TGTGCCAGCAGCCAAGACGGGTATCAGCCCCAGCATTTT. The encoded protein is CASSQDGYQPQHF.

This rearrangement joins TRBV27 to TRBJ1-1, with D maybe TRBD1 (5 bases). CDR3 length: 14 amino acids. Trimming left V 3 bases short and J 5 bases short, with 13 bases between. CDR1 and CDR2 from the germline V gene are MNHEY and SMNVEV (reference sequence). In nucleotides, the CDR3 is TGTGCCAGCAGTTTTATCCCGGGGGATACTGAAGCTTTCTTT. Translated, it gives CASSFIPGDTEAFF.

This chain joins TRBV6-2 or TRBV6-3 and TRBJ1-1, with D hard to call. The germline V gene encodes CDR1 MNHEY and CDR2 SVGEGT. The germline V and J ends were trimmed by 6 bases and 5 bases, with 13 bases remaining between them. This CDR3 has 13 residues. The CDR3 spells CASSITTRTEAFF. The CDR3, as DNA: TGTGCCAGCAGCATTACTACCCGGACTGAAGCTTTCTTT.

This chain links TRBV11-2 with TRBJ2-3; tentatively, D is TRBD2 (5 bases). Germline V gives CDR1 SGHAT, CDR2 FQNNGV. The CDR3 is made up of 18 amino acids. Trimming shortened V by 1 base and J by 1 base, and 18 bases separated the two germline ends. This CDR3 is CASSLGEGGSTRTDTQYF. In DNA, the CDR3 is TGTGCCAGCAGCTTAGGAGAGGGCGGGTCAACACGCACAGATACGCAGTATTTT.

The chain is built from TRBV7-3 and TRBJ2-7; 13 bases are shared with TRBD2. Trimming took 5 bases from V and 0 from J; bases not matched to a gene: 13. CDR3 length: 19 residues. The germline V gene has CDR1 SGHTA and CDR2 FQGTGA. The CDR3 bases are TGTGCCAGCAGCCCCGCCGGGACTAGCGGGATCCCACGCTCCTACGAGCAGTACTTC. Protein: CASSPAGTSGIPRSYEQYF. The complete variable domain, with remaining parts taken from reference TRBV7-3 and TRBJ2-7, reads GAGVSQTPSNKVTEKGKYVELRCDPISGHTALYWYRQSLGQGPEFLIYFQGTGAADDSGLPNDRFFAVRPEGSVSTLKIQRTERGDSAVYLCASSPAGTSGIPRSYEQYFGPGTRLTVT.

The rearrangement uses TRBV6-5 and TRBJ1-1; D is undetermined. Germline CDR1 and CDR2: MNHEY and SVGAGI. The CDR3 has 12 residues. V gave up 6 bases and J gave up 1 base, with 6 bases separating them. The CDR3 protein is CASRRENTEAFF. CDR3 DNA: TGTGCCAGCAGGCGCGAGAACACTGAAGCTTTCTTT.

The rearrangement uses TRBV30 and TRBJ2-5, with D possibly TRBD1 on 7 matching bases. Trimming shortened V by 4 bases and J by 2 bases, and 17 bases separated the two germline ends. Per the germline V gene, CDR1 is GTSNPN and CDR2 is SVGIG (reference sequence). The CDR3 has 15 amino acids. CDR3 in amino acids: CAWTPAGQLQETQYF. The CDR3, as DNA: TGTGCCTGGACCCCCGCGGGACAGCTACAAGAGACCCAGTACTTC.

As DNA, the CDR3 is TGTGCCAGCAGCTTAGGACTAGCGGGGAAACCTAGCACAGATACGCAGTATTTT. Protein product: CASSLGLAGKPSTDTQYF. The rearrangement joins TRBV13 to TRBJ2-3; 10 bases fit TRBD2. The germline CDR1 and CDR2 sequences are PRHDT and FYEKMQ (reference sequence). V was pared by 0 bases and J by 0 bases, with 6 bases of the junction left unmatched. CDR3 size: 18 residues.

This chain connects TRBV7-2 to TRBJ1-1; D not resolved. CDR3 length: 14 residues. CDR1 and CDR2 (germline): SGHTA, FQGNSA. V lost 4 bases to trimming and J lost 1 base, with 10 bases between them. Here the CDR3 reads CASSSSPGNTEAFF. DNA of the CDR3: TGTGCCAGCAGCTCCAGTCCGGGGAACACTGAAGCTTTCTTT.

V gene TRBV7-2 combines with J gene TRBJ2-2; possibly TRBD2 for D (6 bases). This CDR3 has 17 residues. V lost 1 base to trimming and J lost 5 bases, with 17 bases between them. Germline CDR1 reads SGHTA; CDR2 reads FQGNSA. CDR3 DNA: TGTGCCAGCAGCTTAGGGGATCCAGGAGGGCCAACCGGGGAGCTGTTTTTT. This encodes CASSLGDPGGPTGELFF. The variable domain in full, with the rest retrieved from reference TRBV7-2 and TRBJ2-2, is GAGVSQSPSNKVTEKGKDVELRCDPISGHTALYWYRQSLGQGLEFLIYFQGNSAPDKSGLPSDRFSAERTGGSVSTLTIQRTQQEDSAVYLCASSLGDPGGPTGELFFGEGSRLTVL.

V is TRBV24-1 and J is TRBJ2-3; D may be TRBD2 (7 bases). The CDR3 spans 15 residues. The germline V and J ends were trimmed by 8 bases and 5 bases, with 19 bases remaining between them. Germline CDR1 and CDR2: KGHDR and SFDVKD. CDR3 in DNA: TGTGCCACCACAATGGGGGGGGGCTGGGGAGATACGCAGTATTTT. Translated, it gives CATTMGGGWGDTQYF.